This T cell receptor beta chain derives from a study of persistence of HIV-infected CD4 T cells (dated by TCRdb to the early 2020s). With regard to the full study: CMV- and HIV-1 Gag-responding CD4+ T cells were isolated from ART-treated individuals so that antigen-driven clonal expansion of HIV-1-infected cells could be examined. The median time the participants had spent on suppressive ART was 7 to 9 years. Apart from a couple of participants who underwent leukapheresis at a single time point, peripheral blood samples of up to 180 mL were collected from participants at multiple time points. Proviral sequencing was used to assess clonality among infected cells, whereas TCRbeta sequencing gauged the clonality of all cells within each sorted population. In the cross-participant TCR cluster analysis, 8 participants were included for CMV and 6 or 7 participants were included for Gag.

The sample's treatment or condition label, in plain terms: suppressive antiretroviral therapy. A pool of overlapping HIV-1 Gag 15-mer peptides, at roughly 1 ug per peptide per mL, was used to stimulate the cells. Memory populations depleted of antigen-responding cells were obtained by sorting nonresponding CD40L-negative CD69-negative CD45RO-high memory CD4+ T cells. Participants were HIV-1-infected adults who started suppressive ART during chronic infection. Plasma HIV-1 RNA had been undetectable (below 50 copies/mL) in participants for at least 4 years. To be included, a participant needed positive CMV serology and a CD4+ T cell count above 400 cells/uL. Before stimulation, PBMCs were isolated using density centrifugation and depleted of CD8+ T cells. Stimulation of CD8-depleted PBMCs was carried out for 15 to 20 hours with anti-CD28/CD49d costimulation, CD40-blocking antibody and enfuvirtide, to prevent new infections. Cell sorting was performed on a Beckman Coulter MoFlo Legacy or XDP sorter, and dead cells were excluded with propidium iodide. Genomic DNA was extracted with the QIAamp DNA Mini Kit for samples above one million cells, otherwise with the Quick-DNA Microprep Kit.

Study-wide conclusions, independent of this receptor: Antigen-responding cells were enriched for expanded CDR3beta sequences that were degenerate, which suggests that CD4+ responses to CMV and Gag underwent convergent selection. Only a small number of individuals took part in the study, and the range of antigens tested was limited. Restriction of bulk TCR analyses to the rare CMV-responding cells that actually carried HIV-1 proviruses was not possible. TCR oligoclonality correlated with proviral oligoclonality within the same sorted populations. TCRbeta richness in CMV- and Gag-responding cells was significantly lower than in anti-CD3/anti-CD28-responding cells; CMV-responding cells had higher oligoclonality than CD3/CD28-stimulated and Gag-responding cells.

The immunoSEQ hsTCRB assay version 4 in survey mode was used to sequence TCRbeta repertoires from genomic DNA. Genomic DNA was diluted to roughly 10 ng/uL, and up to roughly 1 ug per sample was used for TCRbeta sequencing. Turning to the authors' computational methods: TCRbeta data analysis was done in ImmunoSeq Analyzer 3.0, and diversity was calculated on productive nucleotide rearrangements. The improved Chao index was used to estimate lower-bound TCR diversity, and the Gini coefficient was used to estimate clonality using the Immunarch R package. Different nucleotide rearrangements encoding the same CDR3beta amino acid sequence were treated as distinct clonotypes. TCRbeta sequences significantly enriched in antigen-responding cells relative to anti-CD3/anti-CD28-activated cells were identified by differential abundance analysis. GLIPH2 grouped TCRs by predicted peptide-MHC specificity, both within each participant and across combined participant data sets. The source is immuneACCESS, and TCRdb retained only in-frame sequences with V and J called. Part of the clones is not carried over; for the studies checked, unresolved V genes explain less than half of this, and the remainder is unexplained. From that table come the V and J calls and clone size; the DNA was used to work out D and trimming. The sample data list about 40,000 clones, and about 80% of these were observed just once. The top ten hold about 14% of the sample.

Trimming takes 8 bases off V and 11 bases off J; junction bases not matched to a gene: 11. The CDR3 goes from the cysteine to the phenylalanine over 12 residues. The read is trimmed to its CDR3 DNA, 36 bases read in frame from base 1. CDR1 and CDR2 (MNHEY, SVGAGI) derive from the germline V gene. Concerning this clone itself: This clone's antigen is unknown. Base qualities were left out, and no much larger clone turns up one base away.

Sequencing was performed on CD4+ T cells sorted from PBMCs after roughly 18-hour stimulation, taken from a patient who received antiretroviral therapy. This specimen's cell subset or site label, interpreted: CD40L-CD69- CD45RO-high memory CD4 T cells not responding to Gag peptides. This TCR was sampled from an adult man with HIV who was CMV-seropositive. The chain links TRBV6-5 with TRBJ1-1; 7 central bases correspond to TRBD1. Here is the DNA: TGTGCCAGCCTGGATGACAGGGCGGCCGCTTTCTTT. The resulting protein is CASLDDRAAAFF.